This T cell receptor (beta chain) is drawn from a study of circulating and synovial CD4+ cells in juvenile arthritis. The study's findings and limits: Compared with bulk blood, circulating pathogenic-like lymphocytes shared substantially more CDR3 sequences with synovial T cells. CPL versus bulk CD4 samples: T cell genome counts differed by at least an order of magnitude.

V was cut by 5 bases and J by 0 bases, with 7 bases left in between. CDR3 length equals 13 residues. The germline gives CDR1 SGHTA, CDR2 FQGTGA. Generated by immunoSEQ multiplex PCR, the TCRdb table keeps only in-frame clones and is missing some. Seen here are approximately 36,000 clones, approximately 96% observed once, and the top ten hold around 0.66%. About this clone: Its antigen is still unknown.

This receptor was taken from a human donor with juvenile idiopathic arthritis. Sample: CD4+ T cells from blood. The chain is built from TRBV7-3 and TRBJ1-1; TRBD1 is a possible D gene (5 bases). The CDR3 sequence: CASSTTVNTEAFF. In DNA, the CDR3 is TGTGCCAGCAGCACGACAGTGAACACTGAAGCTTTCTTT.